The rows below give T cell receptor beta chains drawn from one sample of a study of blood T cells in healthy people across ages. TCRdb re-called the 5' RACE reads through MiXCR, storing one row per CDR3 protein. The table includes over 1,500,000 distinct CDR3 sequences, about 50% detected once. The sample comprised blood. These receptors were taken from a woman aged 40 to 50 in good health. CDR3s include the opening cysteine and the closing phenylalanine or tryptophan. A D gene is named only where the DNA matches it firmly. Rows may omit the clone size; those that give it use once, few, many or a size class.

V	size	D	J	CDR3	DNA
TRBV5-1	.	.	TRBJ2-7	CASSLGSQGNEQYF	TGCGCCAGCAGCTTGGGCTCTCAGGGGAACGAGCAGTACTTC
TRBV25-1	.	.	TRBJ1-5	CASSEGGGLHQPQHF	TGTGCCAGCAGTGAAGGTGGGGGGTTGCATCAGCCCCAGCATTTT
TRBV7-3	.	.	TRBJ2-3	CASSLSVAGAGADTQYF	TGTGCCAGCAGCTTAAGTGTAGCAGGGGCCGGCGCAGATACGCAGTATTTT
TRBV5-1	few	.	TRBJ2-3	CASSLDVGGSTDTQYF	TGCGCCAGCAGCTTGGACGTGGGCGGCAGCACAGATACGCAGTATTTT
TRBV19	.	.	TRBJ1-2	CASSISVNYGYTF	TGTGCCAGTAGTATATCAGTAAACTATGGCTACACCTTC
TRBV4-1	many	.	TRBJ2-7	CASSPVGQGYEQYF	TGTGCCAGCAGCCCGGTCGGTCAGGGCTACGAGCAGTACTTC
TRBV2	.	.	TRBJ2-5	CASVSGESEAQYF	TGTGCCAGTGTATCAGGAGAATCAGAGGCCCAGTACTTC
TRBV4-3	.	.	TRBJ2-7	CASSQDDTFSYEQYF	TGCGCCAGCAGCCAAGATGACACCTTTTCCTACGAGCAGTACTTC
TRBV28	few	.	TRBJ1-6	CASSLGGSGWSNSPLHF	TGTGCCAGCAGTTTGGGAGGGTCGGGTTGGAGCAATTCACCCCTCCACTTT
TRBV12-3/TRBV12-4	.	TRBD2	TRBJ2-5	CASSPTGGPRETQYF	TGTGCCAGCAGCCCGACGGGGGGACCGCGGGAGACCCAGTACTTC
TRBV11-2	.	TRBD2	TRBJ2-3	CASSLLAGTTDTQYF	TGTGCCAGCAGCTTACTAGCGGGGACCACAGATACGCAGTATTTT
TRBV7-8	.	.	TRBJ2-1	CASSPSPEGNEQFF	TGTGCCAGCAGCCCATCACCCGAGGGAAATGAGCAGTTCTTC
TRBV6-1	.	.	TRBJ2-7	CASSDQRGYEQYF	TGTGCCAGCAGTGATCAAAGGGGATACGAGCAGTACTTC
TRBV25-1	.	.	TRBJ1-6	CASSESQGGSPLHF	TGTGCCAGCAGTGAATCACAGGGAGGCTCACCCCTCCACTTT
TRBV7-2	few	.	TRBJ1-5	CASSLAVNQPQHF	TGTGCCAGCAGCTTAGCTGTGAATCAGCCCCAGCATTTT
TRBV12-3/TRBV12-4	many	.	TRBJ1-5	CASSLMIGNQPQHF	TGTGCCAGCAGTTTGATGATCGGCAATCAGCCCCAGCATTTT
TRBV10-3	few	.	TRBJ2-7	CAISVRDEQYF	TGTGCCATCAGTGTAAGGGACGAGCAGTACTTC
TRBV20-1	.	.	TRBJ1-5	CSAAYDSNQPQHF	TGCAGTGCTGCCTATGATAGCAATCAGCCCCAGCATTTT
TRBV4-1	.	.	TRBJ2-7	CASSQDRDNSYEQYF	TGCGCCAGCAGCCAAGATCGGGACAACTCCTACGAGCAGTACTTC
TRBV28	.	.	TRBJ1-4	CASSFNPDPEKLFF	TGTGCCAGCAGTTTCAACCCGGACCCCGAAAAACTGTTTTTT
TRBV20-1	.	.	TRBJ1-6	CSARDRGVVSYNSPLHF	TGCAGTGCTAGAGATAGAGGAGTTGTCTCCTATAATTCACCCCTCCACTTT
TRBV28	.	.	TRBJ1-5	CASSLPGPSGNQPQHF	TGTGCCAGCAGTTTACCGGGGCCATCGGGCAATCAGCCCCAGCATTTT
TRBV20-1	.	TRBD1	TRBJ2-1	CSATGTGLDEQFF	TGCAGTGCTACCGGGACAGGGTTGGATGAGCAGTTCTTC
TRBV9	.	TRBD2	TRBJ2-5	CASSVGGGLDGETQYF	TGTGCCAGCAGCGTAGGAGGGGGACTAGATGGAGAGACCCAGTACTTC
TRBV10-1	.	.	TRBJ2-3	CASSERSITLTQYF	TGCGCCAGCAGTGAGCGGTCGATTACTCTGACGCAGTATTTT
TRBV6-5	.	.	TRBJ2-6	CASSASWGHGANVLTF	TGTGCCAGCAGTGCATCTTGGGGTCATGGGGCCAACGTCCTGACTTTC
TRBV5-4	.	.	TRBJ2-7	CASSLVTGTEQYF	TGTGCCAGCAGCTTGGTCACCGGGACCGAGCAGTACTTC
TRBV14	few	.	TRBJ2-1	CASSPTVGQGTNEQFF	TGTGCCAGCAGCCCGACCGTTGGGCAGGGAACCAATGAGCAGTTCTTC
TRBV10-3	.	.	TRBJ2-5	CASSEQVQETQYF	TGTGCCAGCAGTGAACAGGTTCAAGAGACCCAGTACTTC
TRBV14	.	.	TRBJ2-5	CASSQGPCRQYF	TGTGCCAGCAGCCAAGGCCCCTGCCGGCAGTACTTC
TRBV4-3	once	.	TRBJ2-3	CASSQDARTDTRYF	TGCGCCAGCAGCCAAGATGCTCGCACAGATACGCGGTATTTT
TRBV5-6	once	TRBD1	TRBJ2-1	CASHGTGIYNEQFF	TGTGCCAGCCACGGGACAGGGATCTACAATGAGCAGTTCTTC
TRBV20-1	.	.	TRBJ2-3	CSVRRGDGTDTQYF	TGCAGTGTTAGGAGAGGGGATGGCACAGATACGCAGTATTTT
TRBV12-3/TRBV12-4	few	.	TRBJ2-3	CASSSSLGSQPPDTQYF	TGTGCCAGCAGCTCATCCCTAGGCTCCCAGCCCCCAGATACGCAGTATTTT
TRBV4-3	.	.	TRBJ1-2	CASSHNDGYTF	TGCGCCAGCAGCCATAACGATGGCTACACCTTC
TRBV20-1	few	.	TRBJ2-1	CSARDLYSRDTYNEQFF	TGCAGTGCTAGAGATCTTTATTCCCGGGACACTTACAATGAGCAGTTCTTC